A selection of T cell receptor beta chains follows, all from one sample in a study of blood T cell repertoires in COVID-19. Sequencing was performed with immunoSEQ multiplex PCR; in TCRdb, only in-frame clones are kept and a portion is missing. Of about 160,000 clones in the sample, about nine tenths were seen once. The sample taken for sequencing was peripheral blood. The receptors here all came from a man aged 30 to 45 with COVID-19, enrolled during active disease. The CDR3 runs from the conserved cysteine through the conserved F or W.

j_call | v_call | cdr3_aa
TRBJ1-2 | TRBV6-5 | CATSTQGDYGYTF
TRBJ1-1 | TRBV5-8 | CASPSPRPGWNTEAFF
TRBJ2-1 | TRBV24-1 | CATSDVGLASYNEQFF
TRBJ2-3 | TRBV2 | CASSDPSEADTQYF
TRBJ2-3 | TRBV7-2 | CASSRGQGPDTQYF
TRBJ1-4 | TRBV9 | CASSVGSGNEKLFF
TRBJ1-5 | TRBV19 | CASSIQGRGGNQPQHF
TRBJ1-5 | TRBV21-1 | CASSKALRETGGPRSNQPQHF
TRBJ2-2 | TRBV29-1 | CSVSSPGQGNTGELFF
TRBJ2-1 | TRBV11-1 | CASSLVGDEQFF
TRBJ2-1 | TRBV30 | CAWTLGGYYNEQFF
TRBJ2-2 | TRBV27 | CASSLSGSGELFF
TRBJ1-2 | TRBV4-3 | CASSQHREWDGYTF
TRBJ2-3 | TRBV11-2 | CASRPWGPKGLVDTQYF
TRBJ1-4 | TRBV5-1 | CASSSTGFGEKLFF
TRBJ1-3 | TRBV29-1 | CSAKRGTGGGNTIYF
TRBJ1-4 | TRBV18 | CASSPPGGGEKLFF
TRBJ2-1 | TRBV5-4 | CASSSPDRPAQFF